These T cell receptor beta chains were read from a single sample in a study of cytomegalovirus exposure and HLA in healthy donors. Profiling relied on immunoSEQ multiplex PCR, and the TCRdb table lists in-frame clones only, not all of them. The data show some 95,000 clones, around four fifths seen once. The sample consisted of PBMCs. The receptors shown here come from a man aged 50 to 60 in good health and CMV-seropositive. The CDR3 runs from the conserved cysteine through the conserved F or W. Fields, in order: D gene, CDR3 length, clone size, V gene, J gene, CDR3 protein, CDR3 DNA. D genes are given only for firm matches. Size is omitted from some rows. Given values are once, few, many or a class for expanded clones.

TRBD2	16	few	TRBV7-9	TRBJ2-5	CASSPGTSGGEETQYF	TGTGCCAGCAGCCCGGGGACTAGCGGGGGCGAAGAGACCCAGTACTTC
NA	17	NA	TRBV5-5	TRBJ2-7	CASSLDLGSISSYEQYF	TGTGCCAGCAGCTTGGATTTGGGGAGTATAAGCTCCTACGAGCAGTACTTC
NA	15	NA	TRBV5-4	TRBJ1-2	CASSPGQTTNYGYTF	TGTGCCAGCAGCCCTGGACAGACTACTAACTATGGCTACACCTTC
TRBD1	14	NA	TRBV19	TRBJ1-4	CASSIKGQPEKLFF	TGTGCCAGTAGTATAAAGGGACAGCCTGAAAAACTGTTTTTT
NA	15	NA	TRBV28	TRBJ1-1	CASSFSGPLVTEAFF	TGTGCCAGCAGTTTTTCGGGTCCCCTGGTCACTGAAGCTTTCTTT
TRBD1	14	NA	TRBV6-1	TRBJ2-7	CASRPGQGGYEQYF	TGTGCCAGCAGACCGGGACAGGGGGGCTACGAGCAGTACTTC
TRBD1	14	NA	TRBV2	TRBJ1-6	CASSAQGTGSPLHF	TGTGCCAGCAGCGCTCAGGGGACAGGTTCACCCCTCCACTTT
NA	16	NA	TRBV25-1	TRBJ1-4	CASSQPSAGFAEKLFF	TGTGCCAGCAGCCAACCTAGCGCAGGGTTTGCTGAAAAACTGTTTTTT
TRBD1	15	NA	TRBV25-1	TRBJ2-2	CASGKTGVNTGELFF	TGTGCCAGCGGAAAGACAGGGGTGAACACCGGGGAGCTGTTTTTT
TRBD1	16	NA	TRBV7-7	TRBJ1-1	CASSPHRGRWDTEAFF	TGTGCTAGCAGCCCCCACAGGGGTCGGTGGGACACTGAAGCTTTCTTT
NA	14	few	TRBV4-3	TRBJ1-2	CASSPPGNRGGYTF	TGCGCCAGCAGCCCACCCGGGAATCGAGGCGGCTACACCTTC
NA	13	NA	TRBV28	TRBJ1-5	CACRVNTAQPQHF	TGTGCCTGCCGGGTCAATACGGCTCAGCCCCAGCATTTT
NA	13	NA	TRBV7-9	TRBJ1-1	CASSIQGNTEAFF	TGTGCCAGCAGCATACAGGGAAACACTGAAGCTTTCTTT
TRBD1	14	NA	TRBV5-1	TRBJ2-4	CASSLGDRVNIQYF	TGCGCCAGCAGCTTGGGAGACAGGGTTAACATTCAGTACTTC
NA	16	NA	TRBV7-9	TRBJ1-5	CASSLGGGAPNQPQNF	TGTGCCAGCAGCTTAGGGGGCGGGGCCCCTAATCAGCCCCAGAATTTT
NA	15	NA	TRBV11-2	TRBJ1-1	CASSLEGVRSTEAFF	TGTGCCAGCAGCTTAGAAGGGGTGAGGAGCACTGAAGCTTTCTTT
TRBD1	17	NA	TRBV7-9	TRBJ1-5	CASSKGSGTGANQPQHF	TGTGCCAGCAGCAAGGGGAGTGGGACAGGGGCAAATCAGCCCCAGCATTTT
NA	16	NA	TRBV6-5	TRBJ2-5	CASSYRLRGLTVAQYF	TGTGCCAGCAGTTATAGGTTGAGAGGGCTAACAGTGGCCCAGTACTTC
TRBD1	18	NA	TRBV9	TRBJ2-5	CASSERDRGSSSQETQYF	TGTGCCAGCAGCGAGCGGGACAGGGGTAGCTCTTCTCAAGAGACCCAGTACTTC
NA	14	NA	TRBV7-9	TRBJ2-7	CASSPPGSSYEQYF	TGTGCCAGCAGCCCCCCCGGGAGCTCCTACGAGCAGTACTTC
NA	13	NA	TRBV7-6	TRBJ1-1	CASSLVEGTEAFF	TGTGCCAGCAGCTTAGTGGAGGGGACTGAAGCTTTCTTT
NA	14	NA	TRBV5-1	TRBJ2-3	CASSLVSSADTQYF	TGCGCCAGCAGCTTGGTCTCTTCGGCAGATACGCAGTATTTT
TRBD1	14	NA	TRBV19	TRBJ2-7	CASSTPGQSYEQYF	TGTGCCAGTAGTACCCCGGGACAGTCCTACGAGCAGTACTTC
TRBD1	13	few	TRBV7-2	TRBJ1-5	CASSLEGAQPQHF	TGTGCCAGCAGCTTAGAGGGGGCTCAGCCCCAGCATTTT
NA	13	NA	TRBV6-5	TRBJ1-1	CASRGRGGTEAFF	TGTGCCAGCAGAGGGCGGGGTGGCACTGAAGCTTTCTTT
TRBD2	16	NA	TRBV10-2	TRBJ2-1	CASSGTSGGSYNEQFF	TGCGCCAGCAGTGGGACTAGCGGTGGCTCCTACAATGAGCAGTTCTTC
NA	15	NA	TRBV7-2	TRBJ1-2	CASSLVADGGYGYTF	TGTGCCAGCAGCTTAGTAGCGGACGGAGGATATGGCTACACCTTC
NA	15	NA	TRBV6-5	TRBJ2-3	CASGPSDGVTDTQYF	TGTGCCAGCGGGCCATCTGACGGGGTCACAGATACGCAGTATTTT
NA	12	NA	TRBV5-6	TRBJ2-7	CASRRQSYEQYF	TGTGCCAGCAGGAGGCAATCCTACGAGCAGTACTTC
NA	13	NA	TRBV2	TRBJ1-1	CASSKDSRTEAFF	TGTGCCAGCAGTAAAGACAGTCGCACTGAAGCTTTCTTT
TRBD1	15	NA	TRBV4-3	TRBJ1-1	CASSQGTGRGTEAFF	TGCGCCAGCAGCCAAGGGACAGGGAGAGGCACTGAAGCTTTCTTT
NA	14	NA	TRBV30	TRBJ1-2	CAWRDPGHGRSYTF	TGTGCCTGGAGGGACCCGGGACACGGGCGCAGCTACACCTTC
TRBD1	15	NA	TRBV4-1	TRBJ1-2	CASSQEQGFNYGYTF	TGCGCCAGCAGCCAGGAACAGGGGTTTAACTATGGCTACACCTTC
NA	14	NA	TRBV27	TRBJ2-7	CASSAQGGPYEQYF	TGTGCCAGCAGTGCTCAGGGTGGCCCCTACGAGCAGTACTTC
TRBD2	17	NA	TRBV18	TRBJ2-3	CASSPPLAGPSTDTQYF	TGTGCCAGCTCACCACCCCTAGCGGGGCCGAGCACAGATACGCAGTATTTT
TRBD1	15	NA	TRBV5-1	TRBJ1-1	CASSPGGGGGNEAFF	TGCGCCAGCAGCCCGGGTGGAGGGGGCGGCAATGAAGCTTTCTTT
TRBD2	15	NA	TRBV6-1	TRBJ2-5	CASSGVRGGLETQYF	TGTGCCAGCAGTGGGGTACGGGGGGGACTAGAGACCCAGTACTTC
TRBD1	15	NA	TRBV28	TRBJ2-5	CASSTHRGDKETQYF	TGTGCCAGCAGTACTCACAGGGGGGATAAGGAGACCCAGTACTTC
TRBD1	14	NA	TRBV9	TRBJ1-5	CASSFTGGHQPQHF	TGTGCCAGCAGCTTTACAGGGGGCCATCAGCCCCAGCATTTT
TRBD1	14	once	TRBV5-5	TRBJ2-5	CASSWDRGRGAQYF	TGTGCCAGCAGCTGGGACAGGGGGCGAGGGGCTCAGTACTTC
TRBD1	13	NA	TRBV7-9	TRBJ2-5	CAAKGGIWETQYF	TGTGCCGCAAAAGGGGGCATTTGGGAGACCCAGTACTTC
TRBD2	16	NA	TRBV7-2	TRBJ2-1	CASSPTSGGFGGEQFF	TGTGCCAGCAGCCCCACCAGCGGGGGGTTTGGAGGAGAGCAGTTCTTC
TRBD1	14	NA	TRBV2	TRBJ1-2	CASSDGTANYGYPF	TGTGCCAGCAGTGATGGGACAGCTAACTATGGCTACCCCTTC
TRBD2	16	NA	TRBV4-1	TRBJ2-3	CASSQGLAGGTDTQYF	TGCGCCAGCAGCCAGGGACTAGCGGGGGGGACAGATACGCAGTATTTT
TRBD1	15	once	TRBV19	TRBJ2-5	CASTLDRGQPETQYF	TGTGCCAGTACCCTAGACAGGGGGCAGCCAGAGACCCAGTACTTC
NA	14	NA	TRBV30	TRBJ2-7	CAWSVTVNSYEQYF	TGTGCCTGGAGTGTCACTGTGAATTCCTACGAGCAGTACTTC
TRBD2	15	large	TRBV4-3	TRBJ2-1	CASSHEWASGYEQFF	TGCGCCAGCAGCCATGAGTGGGCTAGCGGGTATGAGCAGTTCTTC
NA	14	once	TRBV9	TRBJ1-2	CASSVVNSNYGYTF	TGTGCCAGCAGCGTAGTAAACAGCAACTATGGCTACACCTTC
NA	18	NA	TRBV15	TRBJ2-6	CATSVRTGFLSGANVLTF	TGTGCCACCAGCGTACGCACAGGGTTCCTCTCTGGGGCCAACGTCCTGACTTTC
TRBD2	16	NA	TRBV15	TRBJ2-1	CATSRAAGSGVVGSIF	TGTGCCACCAGCAGAGCGGCCGGTAGCGGGGTTGTAGGGTCGATCTTC
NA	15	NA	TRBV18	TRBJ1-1	CASSPPEGTNTEAFF	TGTGCCAGCTCACCACCGGAGGGGACGAACACTGAAGCTTTCTTT
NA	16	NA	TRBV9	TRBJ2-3	CASSVVAGTTPGTQYF	TGTGCCAGCAGCGTAGTGGCGGGAACCACGCCGGGTACGCAGTATTTT
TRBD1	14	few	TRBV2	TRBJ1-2	CASSGGTGSYGYTF	TGTGCCAGCAGTGGGGGGACAGGGTCTTATGGCTACACCTTC
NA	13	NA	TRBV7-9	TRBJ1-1	CASSLVLETEAFF	TGTGCCAGCAGCTTAGTTTTAGAAACTGAAGCTTTCTTT
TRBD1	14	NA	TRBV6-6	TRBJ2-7	CASSQDRGISEQYF	TGTGCCAGCAGTCAAGACAGGGGGATTTCCGAGCAGTACTTC